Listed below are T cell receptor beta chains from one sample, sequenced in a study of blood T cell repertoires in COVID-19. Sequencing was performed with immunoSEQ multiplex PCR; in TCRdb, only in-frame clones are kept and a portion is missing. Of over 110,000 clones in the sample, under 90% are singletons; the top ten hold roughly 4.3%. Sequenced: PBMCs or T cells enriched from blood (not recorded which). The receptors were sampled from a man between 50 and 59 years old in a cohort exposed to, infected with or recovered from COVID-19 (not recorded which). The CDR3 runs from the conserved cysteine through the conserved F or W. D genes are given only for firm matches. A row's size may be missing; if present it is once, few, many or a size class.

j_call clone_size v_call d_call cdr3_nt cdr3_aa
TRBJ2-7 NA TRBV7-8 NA TGTGCCAGCAGCTTAGTCGTCTACGAGCAGTACTTC CASSLVVYEQYF
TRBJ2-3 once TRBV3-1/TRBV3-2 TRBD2 TGTGCCAGCAGCGGGGGGACTAGCGGGGCAGATACGCAGTATTTT CASSGGTSGADTQYF
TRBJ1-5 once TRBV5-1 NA TGCGCCAGCAGCTCCGACGGGGTTCAGCCCCAGCATTTT CASSSDGVQPQHF
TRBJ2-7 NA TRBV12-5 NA TGTGCTAGTGGTACGCCCGTGGGCCTCTCCTACGAGCAGTACTTC CASGTPVGLSYEQYF
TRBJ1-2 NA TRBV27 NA TGTGCCAGCAGTCCCCTCGTCGGGGGGAACTATGGCTACACCTTC CASSPLVGGNYGYTF
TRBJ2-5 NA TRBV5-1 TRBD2 TGCGCCAGCAGCACCGGGACTAGCGGGAGAGAGACCCAGTACTTC CASSTGTSGRETQYF
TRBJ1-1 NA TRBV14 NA TGTGCCAGCAGCCCTTCAAGCGGGACTGAAGCTTTCTTT CASSPSSGTEAFF
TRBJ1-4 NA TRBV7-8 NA TGTGCCAGCAGCTTTGGGCGATCACATGAAAAACTGTTTTTT CASSFGRSHEKLFF
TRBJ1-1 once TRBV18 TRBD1 TGTGCCAGCTCACCGAGGCAGGGGGCTCTGGACACTGAAGCTTTCTTT CASSPRQGALDTEAFF
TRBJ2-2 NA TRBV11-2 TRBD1 TGTGCCAGCAGCTTCGGGACAGGGGGAATCGGGGAGCTGTTTTTT CASSFGTGGIGELFF
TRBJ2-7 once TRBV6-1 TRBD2 TGTGCCAGCAGTGGGAGGACTAGCGGGGCGGGAAGCTCCTACGAGCAGTACTTC CASSGRTSGAGSSYEQYF
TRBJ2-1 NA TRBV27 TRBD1 TGTGCCAGCAGTTTAGCAGGGGGTAATGAGCAGTTCTTC CASSLAGGNEQFF
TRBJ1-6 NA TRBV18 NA TGTGCCAGCTCACCCGCAACTACTCAGATTAATTCACCCCTCCACTTT CASSPATTQINSPLHF
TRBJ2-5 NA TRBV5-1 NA TGCGCCAGCAGCCGACTAGGAACAGGCCAAGAGACCCAGTACTTC CASSRLGTGQETQYF
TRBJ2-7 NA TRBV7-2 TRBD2 TGTGCCAGCAGCGTACCCGGGACTAGCGGTCTTAGTTTGGAGCAGTACTTC CASSVPGTSGLSLEQYF
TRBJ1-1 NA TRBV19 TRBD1 TGTGCCAGTAGTTTCTACGGACAGGTGGAAGCTTTCTTT CASSFYGQVEAFF
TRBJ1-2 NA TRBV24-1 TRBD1 TGTGCCACCAGTGGCTTCTCTGGGACAGGGAACTATGGCTACACCTTC CATSGFSGTGNYGYTF
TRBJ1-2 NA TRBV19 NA TGTGCCAGTGGCCCGCTTAACTATGGCTACACCTTC CASGPLNYGYTF
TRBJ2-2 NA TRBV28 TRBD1 TGTGCCAGCAGCTCCTCCGACAGGGCGAACACCGGGGAGCTGTTTTTT CASSSSDRANTGELFF
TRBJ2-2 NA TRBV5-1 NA TGCGCCAGCAGCTTGGCCAGAGGTGGGGAGCTGTTTTTT CASSLARGGELFF
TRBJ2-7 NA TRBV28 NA TGTGCCAGCAGCCTAAGGACAGTTTCCTACGAGCAGTACTTC CASSLRTVSYEQYF
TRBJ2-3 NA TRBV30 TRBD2 TGTGCCTGGAGTAGCGGACTAGCGGGGCTCACAGATACGCAGTATTTT CAWSSGLAGLTDTQYF
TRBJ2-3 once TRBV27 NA TGTGCCAGCAGTTTTTCGGTGGGAGGAACAGATACGCAGTATTTT CASSFSVGGTDTQYF
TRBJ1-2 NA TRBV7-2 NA TGTGCCAGCAGCTACGACAGAGTCGGCTACACCTTC CASSYDRVGYTF
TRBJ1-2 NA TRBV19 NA TGTGCCAGCAGGACAGATTTCTATGGCTACACCTTC CASRTDFYGYTF
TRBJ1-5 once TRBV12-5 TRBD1 TGTGCTAGTGGGAAGACAGGGGGAGATCAGCCCCAGCATTTT CASGKTGGDQPQHF
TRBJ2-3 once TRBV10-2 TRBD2 TGCGCCAGCAGTTCAGGGCTAGCGGCTAGCACAGATACGCAGTATTTT CASSSGLAASTDTQYF
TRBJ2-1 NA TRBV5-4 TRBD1 TGTGCCAGCAGCTTCCGGGACAGGAATGAGCAGTTCTTC CASSFRDRNEQFF
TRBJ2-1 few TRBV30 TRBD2 TGTGCCTGGAGGGCCCCACCGGGACTAGCGATGAATGAGCAGTTCTTC CAWRAPPGLAMNEQFF
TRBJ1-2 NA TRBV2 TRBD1 TGTGCCAGCAGCTTCGACAGGGAAGGCTACACCTTC CASSFDREGYTF
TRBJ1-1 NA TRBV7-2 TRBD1 TGTGCCAGCAGCCCCGGGGGCAGGGGGAGCACTGAAGCTTTCTTT CASSPGGRGSTEAFF
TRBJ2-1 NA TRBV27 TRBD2 TGTGCCAGCAGTCCCCGACTAGCGGGGAATGAGCAGTTCTTC CASSPRLAGNEQFF
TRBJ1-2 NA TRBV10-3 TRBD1 TGTGCCATCAGTGAGCCCCGACAGGGGGCGGGCGGCTACACCTTC CAISEPRQGAGGYTF
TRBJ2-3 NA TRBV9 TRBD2 TGTGCCAGCACGCCTAGCGGGGTGTTTGTGGGGACAGATACGCAGTATTTT CASTPSGVFVGTDTQYF
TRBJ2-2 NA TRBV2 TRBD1 TGTGCCAGCAGATCCGGGACAGGGGGCACCGGGGAGCTGTTTTTT CASRSGTGGTGELFF
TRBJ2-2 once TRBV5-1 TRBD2 TGCGCCAGCAAGGGGACCAGCGGGGACACCGGGGAGCTGTTTTTT CASKGTSGDTGELFF
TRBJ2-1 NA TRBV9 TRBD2 TGTGCCAGCAGCGCGTTAGCGGGGGGGCTCCTCAATGAGCAGTTCTTC CASSALAGGLLNEQFF
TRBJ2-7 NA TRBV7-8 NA TGTGCCAGCAGCTTATCCGGGGTTCCCTACGAGCAGTACTTC CASSLSGVPYEQYF